These 25 T cell receptor beta chains share one sample of origin, sequenced in a study of shared clonotypes between healthy human individuals. Some clones are missing from TCRdb's copy, which holds only in-frame ones; the method was immunoSEQ multiplex PCR. The top ten clones hold approximately 0.062% of a sample with about 530,000 clones, almost 97% of them seen once. The sample was naive CD4+ T cells sorted from blood. Sample subset: CD45RA+ positively selected. These receptors originate from a woman under 40 in good health.

The rearrangement links TRBV4-1 to TRBJ1-2, with D uncertain. Germline V CDR1 and CDR2: MGHRA, YSYEKL. CDR3 length: 13 amino acids. The V gene lost 4 bases and the J gene lost 4 bases, with 10 bases spanning the gap. Written as DNA, the CDR3 is TGCGCCAGCAGCCCCTTCGGCAGCTATGGCTACACCTTC. Translation: CASSPFGSYGYTF.

The chain employs TRBV9 and TRBJ2-7, with unresolved D. Looked up from germline, CDR1 is SGDLS and CDR2 is YYNGEE. The CDR3 runs to 13 residues. V shed 0 bases and J shed 3 bases, with 7 bases lying between them. For the CDR3, the DNA is TGTGCCAGCAGCGTAGGGAATGGCTACGAGCAGTACTTC. As protein: CASSVGNGYEQYF.

The CDR3 DNA sequence: TGTGCCAGCAGCTCACTAATAGCGGGACTGTTCCACGAGCAGTACTTC. As protein: CASSSLIAGLFHEQYF. The rearrangement links TRBV7-9 to TRBJ2-7, with TRBD2 matching 8 bases. The CDR3 consists of 16 residues. Per germline, CDR1 SEHNR and CDR2 FQNEAQ (reference sequence). V was pared by 4 bases and J by 5 bases, with 13 bases of the junction left unmatched.

The V gene is TRBV15, the J gene TRBJ2-3, with unresolved D. Germline loops: CDR1 LNHNV, CDR2 YYDKDF (reference sequence). The CDR3 extends over 13 amino acids. The ends were cut back, 0 bases at V and 14 bases at J, with 15 bases in the middle. The CDR3: CATSRDLNLVRYF. CDR3 DNA sequence: TGTGCCACCAGCAGAGATCTTAACCTAGTGCGGTATTTT.

The rearrangement links TRBV5-1 to TRBJ2-2, with unresolved D. Trimming pared 0 bases from V and 0 bases from J, leaving 9 bases between. Germline CDR1 and CDR2: SGHRS and YFSETQ. The CDR3 has 16 residues. The CDR3 DNA follows: TGCGCCAGCAGCTTGGTTCCGGGTCCGAACACCGGGGAGCTGTTTTTT. Translation gives CASSLVPGPNTGELFF.

The V gene is TRBV2, the J gene TRBJ2-7; 11 nucleotides match TRBD1. With 4 bases clipped from V and 3 bases from J, the junction kept 8 bases outside the gene matches. This CDR3 has 16 residues. Per the germline V gene, CDR1 is SNHLY and CDR2 is FYNNEI. CDR3 region: CASSGLKGQGVYEQYF. The CDR3, as DNA: TGTGCCAGCAGTGGGTTAAAGGGACAGGGGGTCTACGAGCAGTACTTC.

The CDR3 loop reads CASSEGTGPYEQYF. DNA of the CDR3: TGTGCCAGCTCAGAAGGGACAGGTCCCTACGAGCAGTACTTC. The chain employs TRBV18 and TRBJ2-7; 8 bases agree with TRBD1. Germline V lookup: CDR1 KGHSH, CDR2 LQKENI. The CDR3 runs 14 residues. V was clipped by 5 bases and J by 2 bases; unmatched bases: 5.

The rearrangement uses TRBV28 and TRBJ2-4, with a weak D call TRBD1 (6 bases). Between the trimmed V and J ends, which lost 5 bases and 3 bases, there was a span of 8 bases. Germline lookup yields CDR1 MDHEN and CDR2 SYDVKM. This CDR3 region has 13 residues. The DNA for the CDR3 is TGTGCCAGCAGTCGGACAGACAAAAACATTCAGTACTTC. Translating it yields CASSRTDKNIQYF. Full variable domain (rest looked up from reference TRBV28 and TRBJ2-4): DVKVTQSSRYLVKRTGEKVFLECVQDMDHENMFWYRQDPGLGLRLIYFSYDVKMKEKGDIPEGYSVSREKKERFSLILESASTNQTSMYLCASSRTDKNIQYFGAGTRLSVL.

The chain links TRBV5-1 to TRBJ1-1; 9 bases match TRBD1. Germline V gene sequence: CDR1 SGHRS, CDR2 YFSETQ. V dropped 4 bases and J dropped 4; count of bases not matched to a gene: 8. The CDR3 totals 15 residues. The CDR3 DNA sequence: TGCGCCAGCAGCCAGATGGACAGGGGAACCACTGAAGCTTTCTTT. Its translation: CASSQMDRGTTEAFF.

The V call is TRBV14, the J call TRBJ2-7; 13 bases are shared with TRBD2. CDR1 is SGHDN and CDR2 is FVKESK in the germline V gene. J lost 3 bases, V lost 2 bases, and 1 base had no gene match. This CDR3 comprises 15 residues. The CDR3 loop is CASSQTSGRVYEQYF. CDR3 in DNA: TGTGCCAGCAGCCAAACTAGCGGGAGGGTCTACGAGCAGTACTTC.

The rearrangement uses TRBV9 and TRBJ2-1; D is uncertain. The CDR3 spans 13 residues. Looked up from germline, CDR1 is SGDLS and CDR2 is YYNGEE. Trimming stripped 2 bases from V and 5 bases from J, with 8 bases between. CDR3 coding DNA: TGTGCCAGCAGCGTCGGACCAAACAATGAGCAGTTCTTC. Its protein product is CASSVGPNNEQFF.

The V gene is TRBV19, the J gene TRBJ2-7, with TRBD1 matching over 10 bases. Germline values: CDR1 LNHDA, CDR2 SQIVND (reference sequence). There are 13 residues in the CDR3. V lost 10 bases to trimming and J lost 2 bases; unmatched junction nucleotides: 5. In DNA form, the CDR3 reads TGTGCCACCATGGACAGGGGGACCTACGAGCAGTACTTC. Translation gives CATMDRGTYEQYF.

As regards this clone: One junction end disagrees with the germline gene, perhaps due to a read error. The V gene is TRBV7-9, the J gene TRBJ2-5; D is possibly TRBD2 (6 bases). In germline, CDR1 is SEHNR, CDR2 FQNEAQ (reference sequence). This CDR3 spans 16 amino acids. The CDR3 DNA reads as TGTGCCAGCAGCTCCCAGCCCCGGGGACTCTCACTTGGGTTGAACTTC. Its protein product is CASSSQPRGLSLGLNF. Looking up the rest from reference TRBV7-9 and TRBJ2-5 gives the full variable domain: DTGVSQNPRHKITKRGQNVTFRCDPISEHNRLYWYRQTLGQGPEFLTYFQNEAQLEKSRLLSDRFSAERPKGSFSTLEIQRTEQGDSAMYLCASSSQPRGLSLGLNFGPGTRLLVL.

The genes are TRBV29-1 and TRBJ1-2; D possibly corresponds to TRBD1 (6 bases). The germline V gene has CDR1 SQVTM and CDR2 ANQGSEA. This CDR3 region has 14 residues. V was trimmed by 0 bases and J by 6 bases, leaving 14 bases between them. The CDR3 DNA reads TGCAGCGTTGAAGATTACCCGAACAGGGATGGCTACACCTTC. Translating it yields CSVEDYPNRDGYTF.

The CDR3 bases are TGTGCCAGCAGCGGAGACCCAGAGAACACTGAAGCTTTCTTT. This sequence encodes CASSGDPENTEAFF. The chain has TRBV5-8 and TRBJ1-1; the D is unclear. The CDR3 length is 14 residues. Trimming shortened V by 4 bases and J by 1 base, and 11 bases separated the two germline ends. CDR1 and CDR2 (germline): SGHTS, YDEGEE.

The chain has TRBV27 and TRBJ1-2, with D possibly TRBD1 on 5 matching bases. Trimming removed 6 bases at V and 7 bases at J, with 18 bases between. Per germline, CDR1 MNHEY and CDR2 SMNVEV (reference sequence). The CDR3 runs 14 residues. CDR3 in amino acids: CASRLDQGAAGYTF. CDR3 DNA sequence: TGTGCCAGCAGGCTCGATCAGGGTGCAGCTGGCTACACCTTC.

This chain links TRBV19 with TRBJ2-7; 12 positions agree with TRBD2. The V gene end was trimmed by 6 bases and the J gene end by 5 bases; junction bases not matched to a gene: 8. Germline loops: CDR1 LNHDA, CDR2 SQIVND (reference sequence). The CDR3 contains 15 residues. CDR3 region: CASRTGTSGSHEQYF. For the CDR3, the DNA is TGTGCCAGTAGGACCGGGACTAGCGGGTCTCACGAGCAGTACTTC.

The chain is built from TRBV11-2 and TRBJ2-7; no clear D. Germline CDR1 SGHAT, CDR2 FQNNGV. This CDR3 contains 13 residues. V lost 1 base, J lost 3 bases, and 7 bases lay in between. The CDR3 DNA reads TGTGCCAGCAGCTTAGTCGAGAACTACGAGCAGTACTTC. This encodes CASSLVENYEQYF.

The chain links TRBV15 to TRBJ2-3; TRBD2 matches at 10 bases. This CDR3 has 16 residues. J lost 2 bases, V lost 2 bases, and 4 bases had no gene match. Germline assignment: CDR1 LNHNV and CDR2 YYDKDF (reference sequence). In DNA, the CDR3 is TGTGCCACCAGCAGATTTACTAGCGGGAACACAGATACGCAGTATTTT. Its protein product is CATSRFTSGNTDTQYF.

The chain recombines TRBV13 with TRBJ2-3; tentatively, D is TRBD1 (6 bases). This CDR3 is built from 14 residues. Trimming took 3 bases from V and 4 from J, leaving 11 bases between them. The germline V gene encodes CDR1 PRHDT and CDR2 FYEKMQ (reference sequence). CDR3 residues: CASSFSGVPDTQYF. The CDR3 region has the DNA TGTGCCAGCAGCTTCTCAGGGGTGCCAGATACGCAGTATTTT. Full variable domain (remainder filled in from reference TRBV13 and TRBJ2-3): AAGVIQSPRHLIKEKRETATLKCYPIPRHDTVYWYQQGPGQDPQFLISFYEKMQSDKGSIPDRFSAQQFSDYHSELNMSSLELGDSALYFCASSFSGVPDTQYFGPGTRLTVL.

The rearrangement joins TRBV5-1 to TRBJ2-3, with D perhaps TRBD1 (6 bases). The germline CDR1 and CDR2 sequences are SGHRS and YFSETQ. The CDR3 contains 16 residues. The germline V and J ends were trimmed by 4 bases and 0 bases, with 15 bases remaining between them. CDR3 sequence reads: CASSALPGASTDTQYF. CDR3 bases: TGCGCCAGCAGCGCCCTTCCAGGGGCTAGCACAGATACGCAGTATTTT. Supplemented by reference TRBV5-1 and TRBJ2-3, the full variable domain reads KAGVTQTPRYLIKTRGQQVTLSCSPISGHRSVSWYQQTPGQGLQFLFEYFSETQRNKGNFPGRFSGRQFSNSRSEMNVSTLELGDSALYLCASSALPGASTDTQYFGPGTRLTVL.

The chain uses TRBV5-4 and TRBJ2-7, with 9 bases fitting TRBD1. CDR3 length: 15 residues. J was trimmed by 11 bases and V by 4 bases; bases with no gene match: 16. The germline gives CDR1 SGHNT, CDR2 YYREEE (reference sequence). CDR3 protein: CASSVTGTGSPVEYF. For the CDR3, the DNA is TGTGCCAGCAGCGTCACCGGGACAGGGTCTCCAGTGGAGTACTTC.

The chain links TRBV29-1 to TRBJ2-7, with TRBD2 matching 11 bases. Germline CDR1 reads SQVTM; CDR2 reads ANQGSEA. V gave up 5 bases and J gave up 4 bases; unmatched junction bases: 4. This CDR3 is built from 13 residues. CDR3 sequence: CSVPGTSGYEQYF. DNA for the CDR3: TGCAGCGTTCCCGGGACTAGCGGATACGAGCAGTACTTC.

This clone was counted only a few times. This sequence joins TRBV28 and TRBJ1-5; TRBD1 is a possible D gene (5 bases). Germline assignment: CDR1 MDHEN and CDR2 SYDVKM. Trimming stripped 5 bases from V and 5 bases from J, with 7 bases between. The length of the CDR3 is 12 residues. CDR3 protein: CASSLRDQPQHF. DNA for the CDR3: TGTGCCAGCAGTCTCAGGGATCAGCCCCAGCATTTT.

The rearrangement links TRBV15 to TRBJ2-5; TRBD1 matches 10 bases. The ends lost 1 base at V and 7 bases at J; junction bases unmatched: 3. This CDR3 is 14 amino acids long. Germline CDR1 reads LNHNV; CDR2 reads YYDKDF (reference sequence). The CDR3 here is CATSRGQGARTQYF. The CDR3 coding sequence is TGTGCCACCAGCAGAGGACAGGGGGCGAGGACCCAGTACTTC. Full variable domain (remainder filled in from reference TRBV15 and TRBJ2-5): DAMVIQNPRYQVTQFGKPVTLSCSQTLNHNVMYWYQQKSSQAPKLLFHYYDKDFNNEADTPDNFQSRRPNTSFCFLDIRSPGLGDTAMYLCATSRGQGARTQYFGPGTRLLVL.